This T cell receptor beta chain originates from a study of PD-1 and CTLA-4 blockade in melanoma. Assay: immunoSEQ multiplex PCR; the TCRdb copy retains only in-frame clones and omits some. The sample contains roughly 16,000 clones, roughly 73% of which appear only once. V was trimmed by 7 bases and J by 7 bases, leaving 7 bases between them. This CDR3 spans 11 amino acids. Per germline, CDR1 MNHNY and CDR2 SVGAGI (reference sequence). Sequenced here: CD8+ T cells from peripheral blood, sampled before anti-PD-1 treatment. The sequence was collected from a human donor with melanoma. The chain couples TRBV6-6 to TRBJ1-4; D may be TRBD1 (5 bases). CDR3 sequence (DNA): TGTGCCAGCACCACAGGTGAAAAACTGTTTTTT. Its protein is CASTTGEKLFF.